These T cell receptor beta chains were read from a single sample in a study of OX40 agonist ivuxolimab in advanced cancers. The protocol was immunoSEQ multiplex PCR, while the TCRdb copy is restricted to in-frame clones and leaves out a portion. This table holds tens of thousands of clones, over 65% found once. The source material was CD4+ or CD8+ T cells sorted from blood, sampled in a trial of the OX40 agonist ivuxolimab. Every receptor here comes from an adult with an advanced solid tumor such as melanoma, head and neck, liver or kidney cancer. Both conserved end residues are trimmed from each CDR3.

J gene: TRBJ2-5
V gene: TRBV5-1
CDR3 protein: ASSLDRETQY

J gene: TRBJ1-1
V gene: TRBV15
CDR3 protein: ATSKGKLGETEAF

J gene: TRBJ1-3
V gene: TRBV5-1
CDR3 protein: ASSPQGSGNTIY

J gene: TRBJ2-7
V gene: TRBV19
CDR3 protein: ASSKVGDLSYEQY

J gene: TRBJ2-1
V gene: TRBV11-3
CDR3 protein: ASSLGPRGRNEQF

J gene: TRBJ2-7
V gene: TRBV7-2
CDR3 protein: ASSLEMGEQY

J gene: TRBJ1-2
V gene: TRBV28
CDR3 protein: ASSNGQTYGYT

J gene: TRBJ2-3
V gene: TRBV4-2
CDR3 protein: ASKKGGDGGLLDTQY

J gene: TRBJ1-5
V gene: TRBV7-2
CDR3 protein: ASSLGQGIQPQH

J gene: TRBJ1-6
V gene: TRBV7-2
CDR3 protein: ASSLGGGTNSPLH

J gene: TRBJ1-6
V gene: TRBV13
CDR3 protein: ASSWTLNSPLH

J gene: TRBJ2-7
V gene: TRBV28
CDR3 protein: ASAGTNTYEQY

J gene: TRBJ1-5
V gene: TRBV6-1
CDR3 protein: ASSEAGRGTGNQPQH

J gene: TRBJ2-7
V gene: TRBV7-2
CDR3 protein: ASSLIPHEQY

J gene: TRBJ1-3
V gene: TRBV7-7
CDR3 protein: ASSPVGGNTIY

J gene: TRBJ1-1
V gene: TRBV5-1
CDR3 protein: ASSYGQGVTEAF

J gene: TRBJ1-4
V gene: TRBV23-1
CDR3 protein: ASGNRDRDNEKLF

J gene: TRBJ2-3
V gene: TRBV5-1
CDR3 protein: ASSLERDTQY

J gene: TRBJ1-2
V gene: TRBV18
CDR3 protein: ASSGQGGNYGYT

J gene: TRBJ2-7
V gene: TRBV13
CDR3 protein: ASSLGGRGRAYEQY

J gene: TRBJ1-1
V gene: TRBV18
CDR3 protein: ASSPQVGVVGTEAF

J gene: TRBJ2-7
V gene: TRBV4-1
CDR3 protein: ASSPDYSYEQY

J gene: TRBJ1-1
V gene: TRBV4-2
CDR3 protein: ASSQPGQASTMNTEAF

J gene: TRBJ2-1
V gene: TRBV11-2
CDR3 protein: ASGGLGEQF

J gene: TRBJ1-1
V gene: TRBV5-4
CDR3 protein: ASSFAGGNTEAF

J gene: TRBJ2-3
V gene: TRBV7-2
CDR3 protein: ASSFRRGPTDTQY

J gene: TRBJ2-2
V gene: TRBV7-9
CDR3 protein: ASSRLRGTGELF

J gene: TRBJ2-3
V gene: TRBV11-1
CDR3 protein: ATGGGPGTDTQY

J gene: TRBJ1-2
V gene: TRBV4-1
CDR3 protein: ASSQRDRGAYGYT

J gene: TRBJ2-7
V gene: TRBV6-6
CDR3 protein: ASNPWPSGYEQY

J gene: TRBJ2-2
V gene: TRBV6-1
CDR3 protein: ASSSPYTGELF

J gene: TRBJ2-5
V gene: TRBV13
CDR3 protein: ASSTLRSQETQY

J gene: TRBJ1-1
V gene: TRBV4-1
CDR3 protein: ASSLRRTNTEAF

J gene: TRBJ2-7
V gene: TRBV18
CDR3 protein: ASSTAGGEQY

J gene: TRBJ1-4
V gene: TRBV5-5
CDR3 protein: ASSKELPEKLF

J gene: TRBJ1-6
V gene: TRBV18
CDR3 protein: ASSSDRAQVTLH

J gene: TRBJ2-7
V gene: TRBV15
CDR3 protein: ATSTRDSKIYEQY

J gene: TRBJ2-3
V gene: TRBV2
CDR3 protein: ASRGTVTDTQY

J gene: TRBJ2-2
V gene: TRBV5-1
CDR3 protein: ASSPQGFTGELF

J gene: TRBJ2-2
V gene: TRBV7-2
CDR3 protein: ASSLVGTNTGELF

J gene: TRBJ2-2
V gene: TRBV2
CDR3 protein: ASSGRWSGELF

J gene: TRBJ2-1
V gene: TRBV25-1
CDR3 protein: ASSEDLRYRGNEQF

J gene: TRBJ1-1
V gene: TRBV5-1
CDR3 protein: ASSSQGSAEAF

J gene: TRBJ1-5
V gene: TRBV6-6
CDR3 protein: ASSYQGNQPQH

J gene: TRBJ2-1
V gene: TRBV12-5
CDR3 protein: ASGSPDRTGGAVYNEQF

J gene: TRBJ1-1
V gene: TRBV18
CDR3 protein: ASSPGQGSYTEAF

J gene: TRBJ2-7
V gene: TRBV11-2
CDR3 protein: ASSLEGGSEQY

J gene: TRBJ1-3
V gene: TRBV6-5
CDR3 protein: ASSYGVHSGNTIY

J gene: TRBJ2-7
V gene: TRBV5-1
CDR3 protein: ASRQTTGGYEQY

J gene: TRBJ2-1
V gene: TRBV7-3
CDR3 protein: ASSLGDGNEQF